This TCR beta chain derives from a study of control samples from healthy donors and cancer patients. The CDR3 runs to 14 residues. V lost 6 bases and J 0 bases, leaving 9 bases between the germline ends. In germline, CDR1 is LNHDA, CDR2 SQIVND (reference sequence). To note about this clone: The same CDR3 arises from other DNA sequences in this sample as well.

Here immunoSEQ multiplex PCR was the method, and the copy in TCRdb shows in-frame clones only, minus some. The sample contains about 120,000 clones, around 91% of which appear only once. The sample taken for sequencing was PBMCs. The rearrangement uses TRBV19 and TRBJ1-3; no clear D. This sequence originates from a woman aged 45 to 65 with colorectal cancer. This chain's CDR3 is CASREGSSGNTIYF. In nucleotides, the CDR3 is TGTGCCAGTAGAGAAGGCAGCTCTGGAAACACCATATATTTT.